A selection of T cell receptor beta chains follows, all from one sample in a study of blood T cell repertoires in COVID-19. TCRdb keeps only in-frame clones here, not all; method: immunoSEQ multiplex PCR. The table records around 300,000 clones, under 90% of them present only once. Sequenced: peripheral blood. These TCRs come from a woman aged 40 to 55 who had recovered from COVID-19. The CDR3 runs from the conserved cysteine through the conserved F or W. A D gene is named only where the DNA matches it firmly. Not all rows give a size; the values are once, few, many and, for expanded clones, a class.

j_call,d_call,clone_size,v_call,cdr3_aa,cdr3_nt
TRBJ2-7,NA,few,TRBV5-6,CASSLGGSSYEQYF,TGTGCCAGCAGCTTGGGAGGGAGCTCCTACGAGCAGTACTTC
TRBJ1-5,NA,NA,TRBV19,CASSIEEGNQPQHF,TGTGCCAGTAGTATAGAAGAGGGCAATCAGCCCCAGCATTTT
TRBJ2-2,NA,once,TRBV5-6,CASSLGRNTGELFF,TGTGCCAGCAGCCTTGGCAGGAACACCGGGGAGCTGTTTTTT
TRBJ2-2,TRBD2,NA,TRBV5-8,CASSLAGVGTGELFF,TGTGCCAGCAGCTTAGCGGGAGTAGGCACCGGGGAGCTGTTTTTT
TRBJ2-1,TRBD2,NA,TRBV3-1/TRBV3-2,CASSGTSGQEGDNEQFF,TGTGCCAGCTCCGGGACTAGCGGCCAGGAAGGGGACAATGAGCAGTTCTTC
TRBJ1-5,NA,few,TRBV18,CASSPGEDQPQHF,TGTGCCAGCTCACCAGGGGAGGATCAGCCCCAGCATTTT
TRBJ1-1,TRBD1,NA,TRBV27,CASRTGGGTEAFF,TGTGCCAGCAGAACAGGGGGCGGAACTGAAGCTTTCTTT
TRBJ2-1,TRBD2,NA,TRBV2,CASRGLAGYNEQFF,TGTGCCAGCAGAGGACTAGCGGGATACAATGAGCAGTTCTTC
TRBJ1-4,NA,NA,TRBV28,CASSVPGEKLFF,TGTGCCAGCAGTGTTCCGGGGGAAAAACTGTTTTTT
TRBJ1-3,NA,NA,TRBV25-1,CASSPIGGPGNTIYF,TGTGCCAGCAGTCCAATAGGGGGACCTGGAAACACCATATATTTT